This paragraph reports one TCR beta chain. Its matching antigen is unknown. Germline CDR1 reads LNHDA; CDR2 reads SQIVND (reference sequence). V shed 8 bases and J 0 bases; nucleotides not matched to a gene: 6. The CDR3 is 15 residues long. This sample stems from a study of T cell responses to AZD1222 COVID-19 vaccine. Broader study findings: Vaccination with two AZD1222 doses was followed by a rise in Spike-specific TCR breadth and depth. Clonal diversity was possibly underestimated, and the donors were mostly white British, with more females. CD4 TCRs associated with vaccination spanned spike, dominating at 160-218 and 743-854.

Profiled with immunoSEQ multiplex PCR; TCRdb holds only in-frame clones, not every one. The data show approximately 90,000 clones, about 88% seen once. The specimen was peripheral blood, collected 28 days after the second AZD1222 dose. The receptor was derived from an adult who received the AZD1222 COVID-19 vaccine. The chain carries TRBV19 and TRBJ2-2; 7 nucleotides match TRBD2. The CDR3 loop is CASWGSGANTGELFF. The CDR3 nucleotides are TGTGCCAGTTGGGGAAGCGGGGCGAACACCGGGGAGCTGTTTTTT.